This TCR beta chain stems from a study of blood T cell repertoires in COVID-19 (dated by TCRdb to 2020 to 2022). Concerning the study at large: Samples covering the acute and convalescent phases of COVID-19 were provided by collaborators in the United States, Italy and Spain. The prospective study material was composed of cDNA or gDNA derived from T cells, B-cell-depleted T cells, or PBMCs. The dataset comprised deeply sampled blood TCRbeta repertoires from subjects exposed to, actively infected with, or recovered from COVID-19. The repertoires were made available in a free public database intended to serve as a resource for research on the immune response to SARS-CoV-2. Samples were obtained from the ongoing ImmuneRACE study (first 160 participants) and from some 1,200 subjects provided by 6 global collaborators. Nearly every sample came with metadata listing a de-identified subject ID, COVID-19 status, age in years and sex. Where available, HLA class I and class II types were obtained from metadata supplied by the sample provider rather than from assay-based typing.

TCRbeta CDR3 regions were amplified from genomic DNA using the immunoSEQ Assay, a bias-controlled multiplex PCR. As for the authors' bioinformatics: The number of nucleated cells in each sample was estimated from the amplification of reference gene primers within the assay. To quantify the absolute abundance of each unique TCRbeta CDR3 rearrangement, sequence reads were collapsed and filtered. For each sample, productive Simpson clonality was calculated as the square root of Simpson's diversity index over productive rearrangements. The table comes from immuneACCESS by way of TCRdb, which keeps in-frame sequences with V and J called. Part of the clones is missing from these tables; in studies checked, under half for an unresolved V gene and the rest for unknown reasons. V and J calls and clone size are as listed in that table; D and trimming were resolved from the DNA. The sample contains 150,000 or so clones, over 70% of them found a single time. The biggest ten clones account for 13% of the sample.

There are 16 amino acids in the CDR3, from cysteine to phenylalanine inclusive. Only the CDR3 DNA stays, 48 bases, in frame from base 1. After removal of 4 bases from V and 1 base from J, the junction retains 2 bases not matched to a gene. The germline V gene gives CDR1 as SGHRS and CDR2 as YFSETQ. Enrolling through a virtual design, the prospective study's participants ranged in age from roughly 18 to 95 years and lived across some 23 United States geographic areas. Cohort assignment in the prospective study relied on participant-reported clinical history from a screening survey and a study questionnaire. For ImmuneRACE Cohort 3, a participant was defined as recovered based on two consecutive negative NP/OP PCR tests, clearance by a healthcare professional, or resolution of symptoms. Each participant in the prospective study had whole blood, serum and a nasopharyngeal or oropharyngeal swab collected by mobile phlebotomists. Prospective study participants could optionally give additional blood draws and questionnaires over a roughly 2-month period. Blood samples from the prospective study were shipped frozen or at room temperature prior to DNA extraction.

With respect to this clone: Its antigen remains undetermined. Per-base quality was not reported, and no clone a single base away is much larger than it.

What the authors observed across the whole study: Clinical and demographic metadata were provided uncurated, with the amount varying by source and participant.

Sequencing was performed on PBMCs or T cells enriched from blood (not recorded which). This sequence was found in an older woman who had recovered from COVID-19. The rearrangement joined TRBV5-1 to TRBJ2-3, with TRBD2 identical over 14 junction bases. The base sequence is TGCGCCAGCAGCCCGGGACTAGCGGGGGGCACAGATACGCAGTATTTT. The encoded protein is CASSPGLAGGTDTQYF.